Following are 25 T cell receptor beta chains from one sample sequenced in a study of CD8 T cells in Susac syndrome. With random hexamers, 0.5 to 1 ug RNA was reverse transcribed. TCRdb re-derived calls from the immunoSEQ multiplex PCR reads in MiXCR, one entry per CDR3 protein. Here the sample spans some 150,000 distinct CDR3 sequences, 85% to 95% being singletons. Sample: CD4+ T cells from PBMCs. Source of these receptors: a human donor with Susac syndrome.

This chain uses TRBV30 with TRBJ1-5; D not resolved. The CDR3 sequence is 13 residues long. V shed 4 bases and J shed 5 bases, with 12 bases lying between them. Germline V gene sequence: CDR1 GTSNPN, CDR2 SVGIG (reference sequence). For the CDR3, the DNA is TGTGCCTGGAACACCAACGAGGATCAGCCCCAGCATTTT. Protein sequence: CAWNTNEDQPQHF.

V and J are TRBV3-1 and TRBJ1-6; no clear D gene. V lost 1 base to trimming and J lost 6 bases, with 16 bases between them. CDR3 length: 17 amino acids. The germline CDR1 and CDR2 sequences are LGHDT and YNNKEL (reference sequence). Written as DNA, the CDR3 is TGTGCCAGCAGCCAAGGTTTCCGCGATGGGCCTAATTCACCCCTCCACTTT. Protein product: CASSQGFRDGPNSPLHF.

The chain is built from TRBV11-2 and TRBJ1-4; a possible D gene is TRBD1 (5 bases). The V and J ends lost 7 bases and 1 base respectively, with 16 bases between them. This CDR3 has 16 amino acids. Germline CDR1 reads SGHAT; CDR2 reads FQNNGV. CDR3 protein: CASTRGTGGTNEKLFF. The CDR3 bases are TGTGCCAGCACCCGGGGGACGGGCGGAACTAATGAAAAACTGTTTTTT. Full variable domain (remainder filled in from reference TRBV11-2 and TRBJ1-4): EAGVAQSPRYKIIEKRQSVAFWCNPISGHATLYWYQQILGQGPKLLIQFQNNGVVDDSQLPKDRFSAERLKGVDSTLKIQPAKLEDSAVYLCASTRGTGGTNEKLFFGSGTQLSVL.

Only one count was recorded for this clonotype. This chain joins TRBV28 and TRBJ1-4, with 7 nucleotides matching TRBD1. CDR1 is MDHEN and CDR2 is SYDVKM in the germline V gene. V dropped 5 bases and J dropped 7; count of bases not matched to a gene: 10. The CDR3 has 15 amino acids. CDR3 sequence: CASSRRQGGAEKLFF. The CDR3 coding sequence is TGTGCCAGCAGTCGTAGACAGGGAGGGGCTGAAAAACTGTTTTTT.

CDR3 nucleotides: TGTGCCAGCAGCGATTACCGGGACAGGGCGGTCGTAGCTTTCTTT. It specifies CASSDYRDRAVVAFF. V and J are TRBV7-9 and TRBJ1-1; 9 nucleotides agree with TRBD1. Losses at the gene ends were 5 bases for V and 10 bases for J; bases not matched to a gene: 14. The CDR3 covers 15 residues. Germline V gene lookup returns CDR1 SEHNR and CDR2 FQNEAQ (reference sequence).

This chain's CDR3 is CASSIGDTPADVQYF. In nucleotides, the CDR3 is TGTGCCAGTAGTATAGGGGACACCCCGGCGGATGTCCAGTACTTC. J is TRBJ2-5 and V is TRBV19, with D possibly being TRBD1 (6 bases). The V gene's germline CDR1 is LNHDA and CDR2 SQIVND (reference sequence). The CDR3 spans 15 residues. The V end lost 1 base, the J end lost 10 bases, and 19 bases lay between the germline ends.

This clonotype was seen only once. The gene calls are TRBV4-1 and TRBJ1-5, with D uncertain. V was shortened by 0 bases and J by 1 base, with 10 bases between the two germline ends. This CDR3 contains 16 residues. Germline CDR1 is MGHRA and CDR2 is YSYEKL. Here the CDR3 DNA reads TGCGCCAGCAGCCAAGATTACAGTTTGAGCAATCAGCCCCAGCATTTT. Translating gives CASSQDYSLSNQPQHF.

The chain recombines TRBV23-1 with TRBJ1-1, with TRBD1 matching over 7 bases. TRBV23-1 is reported as an ORF; its role is uncertain. The CDR3 contains 13 residues. V was pared by 4 bases and J by 6 bases, with 5 bases of the junction left unmatched. DNA for the CDR3: TGCGCCAGCAGTCGGCTAGGGGGCCCTGAAGCTTTCTTT. It translates to CASSRLGGPEAFF.

For the CDR3, the DNA is TGTGCCAGCAGCTTAGGAATAGGCAGCGGCCAAGAGACCCAGTACTTC. Protein product: CASSLGIGSGQETQYF. This rearrangement joins TRBV7-2 to TRBJ2-5, with a possible D match to TRBD2 (5 bases). Trimming pared 1 base from V and 1 base from J, leaving 13 bases between. Looked up from germline, CDR1 is SGHTA and CDR2 is FQGNSA. The CDR3 length is 16 residues.

The CDR3 DNA sequence: TGTGCCAGCAGTCGCTCAAGGCGCACTGAAAAACTGTTTTTT. This gives the protein CASSRSRRTEKLFF. The chain recombines TRBV28 with TRBJ1-4; no definite D call. The CDR3 sequence is 14 residues long. The germline gives CDR1 MDHEN, CDR2 SYDVKM. V shed 5 bases and J shed 7 bases, with 14 bases lying between them.

The genes are TRBV20-1 and TRBJ2-4; D perhaps matches TRBD2 (6 bases). Germline V gives CDR1 DFQATT, CDR2 SNEGSKA (reference sequence). Trimming shortened V by 6 bases and J by 0 bases, and 9 bases separated the two germline ends. The CDR3 totals 13 residues. CDR3 sequence reads: CSAKAGAKNIQYF. The CDR3, as DNA: TGCAGTGCCAAAGCGGGAGCCAAAAACATTCAGTACTTC.

The V gene is TRBV20-1, the J gene TRBJ1-1; no clear D gene. The CDR3 covers 15 residues. Germline CDR1 reads DFQATT; CDR2 reads SNEGSKA (reference sequence). V was cut by 0 bases and J by 0 bases, with 11 bases left in between. CDR3 nucleotides: TGCAGTGCTAGAGATCTAGGCGGAATGAACACTGAAGCTTTCTTT. This codes for CSARDLGGMNTEAFF.

The chain links TRBV7-3 to TRBJ2-7; 9 bases are a match to TRBD1. Looked up from germline, CDR1 is SGHTA and CDR2 is FQGTGA. The CDR3 runs to 15 residues. V lost 4 bases and J lost 0; bases outside the gene matches: 4. CDR3 in DNA: TGTGCCAGCAGCTCCCGGACAGGGGACTCCTACGAGCAGTACTTC. Translated, it gives CASSSRTGDSYEQYF.

The table lists this clonotype with a count of one. The chain links TRBV4-1 to TRBJ1-5; D unresolved. In germline, CDR1 is MGHRA, CDR2 YSYEKL. The CDR3 runs 14 residues. Between the trimmed V and J ends, which lost 4 bases and 1 base, there was a span of 8 bases. Here the CDR3 reads CASSPVGSNQPQHF. DNA for the CDR3: TGCGCCAGCAGCCCCGTAGGGAGCAATCAGCCCCAGCATTTT.

The J gene is TRBJ2-7, the V gene TRBV30; 8 nucleotides align to TRBD1. CDR1 is GTSNPN, CDR2 SVGIG, per germline (reference sequence). The CDR3 covers 13 residues. Germline trimming cut 0 bases from V and 9 bases from J; bases unmatched to any gene: 7. CDR3: CAWSVPGQGRQYF. In nucleotides, the CDR3 is TGTGCCTGGAGTGTACCCGGACAGGGCCGGCAGTACTTC. The full variable domain, its missing parts supplied by reference TRBV30 and TRBJ2-7, is SQTIHQWPATLVQPVGSPLSLECTVEGTSNPNLYWYRQAAGRGLQLLFYSVGIGQISSEVPQNLSASRPQDRQFILSSKKLLLSDSGFYLCAWSVPGQGRQYFGPGTRLTVT.

In DNA, the CDR3 is TGCAGCGCCGGACAGGGGAGCGCTGAAGCTTTCTTT. Encoded protein: CSAGQGSAEAFF. The gene calls are TRBV29-1 and TRBJ1-1; 9 bases fit TRBD1. CDR3 length equals 12 residues. Per the germline V gene, CDR1 is SQVTM and CDR2 is ANQGSEA. The V segment lost 7 bases and the J segment 6 bases; nucleotides outside the gene matches: 6.

J is TRBJ2-5 and V is TRBV4-1; weak D call: TRBD2 (5 bases). Germline lookup yields CDR1 MGHRA and CDR2 YSYEKL. Trimming took off 4 bases at V and 2 bases at J, with 17 bases between the two ends. CDR3 size: 16 residues. The CDR3 is CASSRDPRSGQETQYF. In DNA form, the CDR3 reads TGCGCCAGCAGCCGTGACCCCCGATCGGGGCAAGAGACCCAGTACTTC.

Points on this clonotype: An end of the junction differs from the germline gene, which may be a read error. The V call is TRBV4-3, the J call TRBJ2-1; 9 bases match TRBD2. CDR1 and CDR2 (germline): LGHNA, YSLEER. This CDR3 has 14 amino acids. The CDR3 here is CASSQDRWREGRIF. The CDR3 nucleotides read TGCGCCAGCAGCCAAGATCGATGGCGGGAGGGCCGGATCTTC.

The genes are TRBV7-9 and TRBJ1-1; no firm D call. V shed 9 bases and J shed 4 bases, with 9 bases lying between them. This CDR3 is built from 11 residues. Germline V gene sequence: CDR1 SEHNR, CDR2 FQNEAQ (reference sequence). DNA for the CDR3: TGTGCCAGTGATGGAGGCACTGAAGCTTTCTTT. This encodes CASDGGTEAFF.

This clonotype has only one observation. V is TRBV14 and J is TRBJ2-1; 13 bases are shared with TRBD2. V shed 5 bases and J 4 bases; nucleotides not matched to a gene: 5. Germline lookup yields CDR1 SGHDN and CDR2 FVKESK. This CDR3 contains 16 residues. DNA of the CDR3: TGTGCCAGCAGCATTGGGACTAGCGGGACTTACAATGAGCAGTTCTTC. Its translation is CASSIGTSGTYNEQFF.

This chain uses TRBV29-1 with TRBJ2-7, with 7 bases matching TRBD1. CDR1 is SQVTM, CDR2 ANQGSEA, per germline. CDR3 length: 15 residues. The J segment lost 3 bases and the V segment lost 6 bases, leaving 14 bases of the junction unmatched. DNA of the CDR3: TGCAGCGTCCTAAGGGGGCAGGGGGTAAACTACGAGCAGTACTTC. It encodes CSVLRGQGVNYEQYF.

The chain is built from TRBV5-1 and TRBJ2-7; 10 bases map to TRBD1. J was trimmed by 0 bases and V by 4 bases; bases with no gene match: 7. This CDR3 is 16 amino acids long. The germline V gene has CDR1 SGHRS and CDR2 YFSETQ. This CDR3 reads CASSVGQGTSSYEQYF. The CDR3 DNA follows: TGCGCCAGCAGCGTGGGACAGGGGACGAGCTCCTACGAGCAGTACTTC.

This chain uses TRBV6-5 with TRBJ2-7, with 7 bases that match TRBD1. V gave up 6 bases and J gave up 5 bases; unmatched junction bases: 7. This CDR3 is built from 13 residues. Germline V gene sequence: CDR1 MNHEY, CDR2 SVGAGI. CDR3 coding DNA: TGTGCCAGCAGAACGACAGGGTACAACGAGCAGTACTTC. Translated, it gives CASRTTGYNEQYF.

This chain uses TRBV12-5 with TRBJ1-2; the D is unclear. The V end lost 4 bases, the J end lost 1 base, and 4 bases lay between the germline ends. The CDR3 is 12 amino acids. Looked up from germline, CDR1 is LGHNT and CDR2 is FRNRAP. CDR3 coding DNA: TGTGCTAGTGGTTCGATTAACTATGGCTACACCTTC. Translating it yields CASGSINYGYTF.

The chain carries TRBV20-1 and TRBJ1-2; 10 bases are a match to TRBD1. V dropped 7 bases and J dropped 4; count of bases not matched to a gene: 15. CDR3 length: 16 amino acids. Germline CDR1 DFQATT, CDR2 SNEGSKA (reference sequence). This CDR3 is CSVNKGQGLPSYGYTF. The CDR3 nucleotides read TGCAGTGTCAATAAGGGACAGGGGCTCCCCTCCTATGGCTACACCTTC.